Listed below are T cell receptor beta chains from one sample, sequenced in a study of cytomegalovirus exposure and HLA in healthy donors. Generated by immunoSEQ multiplex PCR, the TCRdb table keeps only in-frame clones and is missing some. The sample has about 120,000 clones; 65% to 80% are singletons. Source material: PBMCs. These receptors came from a man aged 55 to 70 in good health and CMV-seropositive. Each CDR3 is given with its conserved first and last residue. Each record gives: V gene, D gene, clone size, J gene, CDR3 protein, CDR3 DNA. The D gene is left open where the match is weak. Clone sizes are given selectively: once, few, many, or a class where the clone is expanded.

V: TRBV28
D: NA
size: few
J: TRBJ1-2
CDR3: CASRPSGYGYTF
DNA: TGTGCCAGCAGGCCTTCAGGCTATGGCTACACCTTC

V: TRBV6-6
D: NA
size: NA
J: TRBJ2-1
CDR3: CASSYTSYNEQFF
DNA: TGTGCCAGCAGTTACACATCTTACAATGAGCAGTTCTTC

V: TRBV5-1
D: NA
size: once
J: TRBJ2-5
CDR3: CASGLGGETQYF
DNA: TGCGCCAGCGGACTCGGCGGAGAGACCCAGTACTTC

V: TRBV7-9
D: TRBD1
size: NA
J: TRBJ1-2
CDR3: CASSLTRQGGYGYTF
DNA: TGTGCCAGCAGCTTAACTAGGCAGGGGGGCTATGGCTACACCTTC

V: TRBV2
D: NA
size: NA
J: TRBJ2-3
CDR3: CAPGQVASTDTQYF
DNA: TGTGCCCCAGGGCAGGTTGCTAGCACAGATACGCAGTATTTT

V: TRBV2
D: TRBD1
size: NA
J: TRBJ1-4
CDR3: CASSGSRDSNEKLFF
DNA: TGTGCCAGCAGCGGATCCCGGGACAGTAATGAAAAACTGTTTTTT

V: TRBV27
D: TRBD2
size: NA
J: TRBJ2-2
CDR3: CASSLPAGATGELFF
DNA: TGTGCCAGCAGTCTCCCGGCGGGAGCCACCGGGGAGCTGTTTTTT

V: TRBV5-5
D: TRBD2
size: once
J: TRBJ2-7
CDR3: CASSWGLADYEQYF
DNA: TGTGCCAGCAGTTGGGGACTAGCGGACTACGAGCAGTACTTC

V: TRBV19
D: NA
size: NA
J: TRBJ1-4
CDR3: CASRSGSWSTREKLFF
DNA: TGTGCCAGTAGATCCGGTAGTTGGAGCACTAGGGAAAAACTGTTTTTT

V: TRBV5-1
D: NA
size: NA
J: TRBJ2-7
CDR3: CASSSKLSGQSSYEQYF
DNA: TGCGCCAGCAGCTCGAAACTCAGCGGACAGTCCTCCTACGAGCAGTACTTC

V: TRBV7-3
D: TRBD1
size: few
J: TRBJ1-2
CDR3: CASSLDRAYGYTF
DNA: TGTGCCAGCAGCTTAGACAGGGCCTATGGCTACACCTTC

V: TRBV5-1
D: NA
size: NA
J: TRBJ2-7
CDR3: CASSPALGALSYEQYF
DNA: TGCGCCAGCAGCCCAGCGTTGGGGGCGCTGTCCTACGAGCAGTACTTC

V: TRBV28
D: TRBD2
size: NA
J: TRBJ2-1
CDR3: CASIAGGRYNEQFF
DNA: TGTGCCAGCATCGCGGGAGGGAGATACAATGAGCAGTTCTTC

V: TRBV18
D: TRBD1
size: NA
J: TRBJ2-5
CDR3: CASSPGTGGMETQYF
DNA: TGTGCCAGCTCCCCCGGGACAGGGGGCATGGAGACCCAGTACTTC

V: TRBV18
D: TRBD1
size: NA
J: TRBJ1-1
CDR3: CASSPRQGADTEAFF
DNA: TGTGCCAGCTCACCCCGACAGGGGGCCGACACTGAAGCTTTCTTT

V: TRBV7-6
D: TRBD1
size: once
J: TRBJ1-5
CDR3: CASSSRDRGDNQPQHF
DNA: TGTGCCAGCAGCTCCCGGGACAGGGGTGATAATCAGCCCCAGCATTTT

V: TRBV11-2
D: TRBD1
size: NA
J: TRBJ1-2
CDR3: CASSWQGDRYTF
DNA: TGTGCCAGCAGCTGGCAGGGGGACCGCTACACCTTC

V: TRBV9
D: NA
size: NA
J: TRBJ1-3
CDR3: CASSVADSPNTIYF
DNA: TGTGCCAGCAGCGTAGCTGACAGCCCAAACACCATATATTTT

V: TRBV10-3
D: NA
size: NA
J: TRBJ1-1
CDR3: CAIRRDLNTEAFF
DNA: TGTGCCATCAGACGGGATTTGAACACTGAAGCTTTCTTT

V: TRBV9
D: NA
size: few
J: TRBJ2-7
CDR3: CASSPTRQTYEQYF
DNA: TGTGCCAGCAGCCCGACGAGGCAGACCTACGAGCAGTACTTC